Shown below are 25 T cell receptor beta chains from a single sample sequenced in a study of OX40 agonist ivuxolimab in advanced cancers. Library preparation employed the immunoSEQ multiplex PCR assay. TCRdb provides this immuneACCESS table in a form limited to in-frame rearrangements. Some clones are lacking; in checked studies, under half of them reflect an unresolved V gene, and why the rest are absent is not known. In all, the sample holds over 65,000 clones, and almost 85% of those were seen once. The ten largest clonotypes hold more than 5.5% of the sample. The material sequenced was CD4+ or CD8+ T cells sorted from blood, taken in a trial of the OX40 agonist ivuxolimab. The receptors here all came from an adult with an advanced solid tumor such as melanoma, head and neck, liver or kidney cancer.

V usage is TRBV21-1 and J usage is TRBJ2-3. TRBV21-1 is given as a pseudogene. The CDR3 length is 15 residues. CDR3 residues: CASRAPACSTDTQYF. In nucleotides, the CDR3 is TGTGCCAGCCGCGCCCCGGCCTGCAGCACAGATACGCAGTATTTT.

CDR3 nucleotide sequence: TGTGCCAGCAGTTTCGACAGGGGGCTTTCCTACGAGCAGTACTTC. As protein: CASSFDRGLSYEQYF. The chain links TRBV28 to TRBJ2-7, with 10 bases that match TRBD1. The length of the CDR3 is 15 residues. V was clipped by 3 bases and J by 1 base; unmatched bases: 3. Germline V gene lookup returns CDR1 MDHEN and CDR2 SYDVKM.

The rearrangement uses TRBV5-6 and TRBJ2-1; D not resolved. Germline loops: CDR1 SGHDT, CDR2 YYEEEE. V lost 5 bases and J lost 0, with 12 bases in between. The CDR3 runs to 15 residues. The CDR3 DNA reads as TGTGCCAGCAGTCCCGGATGGGGCTCCTACAATGAGCAGTTCTTC. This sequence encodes CASSPGWGSYNEQFF.

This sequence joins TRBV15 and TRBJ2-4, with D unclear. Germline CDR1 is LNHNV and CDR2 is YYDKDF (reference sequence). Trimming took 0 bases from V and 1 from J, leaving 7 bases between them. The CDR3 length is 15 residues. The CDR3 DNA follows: TGTGCCACCAGCAGAGATCCTGGGGCCAAAAACATTCAGTACTTC. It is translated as CATSRDPGAKNIQYF.

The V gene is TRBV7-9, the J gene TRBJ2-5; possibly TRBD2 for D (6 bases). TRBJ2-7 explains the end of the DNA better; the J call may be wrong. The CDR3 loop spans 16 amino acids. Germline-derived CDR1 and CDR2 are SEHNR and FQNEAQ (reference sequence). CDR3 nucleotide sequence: TGTGCCAGCAGCTTCCTCGGGAGTCCTCAACTCTACGAGCAGTACTTC. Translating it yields CASSFLGSPQLYEQYF.

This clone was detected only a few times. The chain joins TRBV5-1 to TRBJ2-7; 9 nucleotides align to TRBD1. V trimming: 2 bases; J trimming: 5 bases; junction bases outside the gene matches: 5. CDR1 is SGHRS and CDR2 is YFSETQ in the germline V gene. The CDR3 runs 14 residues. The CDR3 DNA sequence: TGCGCCAGCAGCTTTGGACAGGGGAGTAACGAGCAGTACGTC. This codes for CASSFGQGSNEQYV.

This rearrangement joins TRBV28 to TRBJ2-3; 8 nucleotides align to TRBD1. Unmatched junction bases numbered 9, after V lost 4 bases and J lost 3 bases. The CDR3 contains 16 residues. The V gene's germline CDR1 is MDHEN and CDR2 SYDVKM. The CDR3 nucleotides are TGTGCCAGCAGTTCGAGCACAGGGGGTAGGACAGATACGCAGTATTTT. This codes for CASSSSTGGRTDTQYF.

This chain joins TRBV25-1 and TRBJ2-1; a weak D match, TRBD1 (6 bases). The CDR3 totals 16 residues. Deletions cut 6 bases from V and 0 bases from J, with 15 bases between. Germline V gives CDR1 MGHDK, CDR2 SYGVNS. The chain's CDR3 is CASRAMRGSSYNEQFF. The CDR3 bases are TGTGCCAGCAGGGCCATGAGGGGGAGCTCCTACAATGAGCAGTTCTTC.

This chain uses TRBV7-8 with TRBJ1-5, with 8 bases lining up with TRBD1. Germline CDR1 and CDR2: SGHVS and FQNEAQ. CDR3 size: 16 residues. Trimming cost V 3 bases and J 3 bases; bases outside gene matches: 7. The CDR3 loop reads CASSFLTGDYNQPQHF. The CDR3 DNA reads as TGTGCCAGCAGCTTTTTGACAGGGGACTACAATCAGCCCCAGCATTTT.

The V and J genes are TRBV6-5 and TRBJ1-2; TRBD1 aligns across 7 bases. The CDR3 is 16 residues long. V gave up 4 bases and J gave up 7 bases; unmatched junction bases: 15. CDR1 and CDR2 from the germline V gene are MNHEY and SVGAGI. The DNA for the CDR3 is TGTGCCAGCAGTTTCGAAGAGACAGGGCAAGTTTTTGGCTACACCTTC. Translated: CASSFEETGQVFGYTF.

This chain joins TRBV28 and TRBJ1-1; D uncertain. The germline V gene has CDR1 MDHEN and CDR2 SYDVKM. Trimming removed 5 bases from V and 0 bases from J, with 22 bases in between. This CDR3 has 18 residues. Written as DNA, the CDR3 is TGTGCCAGCAGTCCTGGAGCGGGGATAACGAACATGAACACTGAAGCTTTCTTT. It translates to CASSPGAGITNMNTEAFF. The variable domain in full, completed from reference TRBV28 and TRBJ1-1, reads DVKVTQSSRYLVKRTGEKVFLECVQDMDHENMFWYRQDPGLGLRLIYFSYDVKMKEKGDIPEGYSVSREKKERFSLILESASTNQTSMYLCASSPGAGITNMNTEAFFGQGTRLTVV.

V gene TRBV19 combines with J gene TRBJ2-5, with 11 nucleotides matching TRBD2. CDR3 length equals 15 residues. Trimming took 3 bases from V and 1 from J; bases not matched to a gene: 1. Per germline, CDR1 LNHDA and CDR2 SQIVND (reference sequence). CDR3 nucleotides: TGTGCCAGTAGTATGACTAGCGGGACCCAAGAGACCCAGTACTTC. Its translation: CASSMTSGTQETQYF.

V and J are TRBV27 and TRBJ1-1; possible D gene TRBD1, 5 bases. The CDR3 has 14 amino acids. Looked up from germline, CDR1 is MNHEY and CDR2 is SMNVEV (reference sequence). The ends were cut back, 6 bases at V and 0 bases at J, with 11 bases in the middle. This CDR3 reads CASSSRGLNTEAFF. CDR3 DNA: TGTGCCAGCAGCTCGAGGGGCTTGAACACTGAAGCTTTCTTT.

CDR3 sequence: CASSQDGNPSYNEQFF. The CDR3 DNA reads TGCGCCAGCAGCCAGGACGGGAACCCCTCCTACAATGAGCAGTTCTTC. The rearrangement joins TRBV5-1 to TRBJ2-1; D is possibly TRBD2 (5 bases). Trimming removed 4 bases at V and 0 bases at J, with 14 bases between. This CDR3 spans 16 amino acids. Germline values: CDR1 SGHRS, CDR2 YFSETQ.

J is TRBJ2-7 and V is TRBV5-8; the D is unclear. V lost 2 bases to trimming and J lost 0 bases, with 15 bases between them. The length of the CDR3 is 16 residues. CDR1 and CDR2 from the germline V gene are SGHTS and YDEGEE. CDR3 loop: CASSFFVTVSSYEQYV. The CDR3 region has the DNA TGTGCCAGCAGCTTTTTTGTCACTGTGTCCTCCTACGAGCAGTACGTC.

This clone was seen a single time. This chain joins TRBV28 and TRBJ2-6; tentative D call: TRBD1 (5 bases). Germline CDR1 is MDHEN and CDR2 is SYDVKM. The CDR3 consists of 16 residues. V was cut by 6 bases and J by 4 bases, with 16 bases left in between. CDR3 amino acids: CASRDTGLPGANVLTF. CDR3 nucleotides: TGTGCCAGCAGGGACACAGGCCTTCCGGGGGCCAACGTCCTGACTTTC.

CDR3 protein: CASSRDRGEKLFF. The CDR3 nucleotides are TGTGCCAGCAGCCGGGACAGGGGTGAAAAACTGTTTTTT. The V call is TRBV6-5, the J call TRBJ1-4, with TRBD1 matching over 10 bases. Per germline, CDR1 MNHEY and CDR2 SVGAGI. Losses at the gene ends were 6 bases for V and 7 bases for J; bases not matched to a gene: 2. The CDR3 extends over 13 amino acids.

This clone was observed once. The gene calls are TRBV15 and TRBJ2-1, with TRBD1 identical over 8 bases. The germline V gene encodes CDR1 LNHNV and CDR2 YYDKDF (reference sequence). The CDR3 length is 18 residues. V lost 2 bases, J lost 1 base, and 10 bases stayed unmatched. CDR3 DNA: TGTGCCACCAGCAGATCTTCCAGGGGGCGCAGGTCCTACAATGAGCAGTTCTTC. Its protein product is CATSRSSRGRRSYNEQFF.

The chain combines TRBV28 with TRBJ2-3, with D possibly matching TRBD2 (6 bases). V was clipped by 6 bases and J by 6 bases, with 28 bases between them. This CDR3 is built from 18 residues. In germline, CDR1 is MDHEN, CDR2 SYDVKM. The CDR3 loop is CASSTNPRDSSSVDTQYF. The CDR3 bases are TGTGCCAGCAGCACTAACCCTCGGGACTCCTCCTCCGTGGATACGCAGTATTTT.

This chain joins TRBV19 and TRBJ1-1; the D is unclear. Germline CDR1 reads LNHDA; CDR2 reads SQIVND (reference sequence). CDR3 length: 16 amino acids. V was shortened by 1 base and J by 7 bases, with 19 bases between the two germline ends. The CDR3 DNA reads TGTGCCAGTAGTATAGGCCGCCGGACGGCGGGGAGTGAAGCTTTCTTT. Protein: CASSIGRRTAGSEAFF.

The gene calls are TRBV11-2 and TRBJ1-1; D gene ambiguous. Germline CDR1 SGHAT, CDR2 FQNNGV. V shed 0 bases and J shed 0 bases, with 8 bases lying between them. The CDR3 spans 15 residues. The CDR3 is CASSLDPNMNTEAFF. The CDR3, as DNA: TGTGCCAGCAGCTTAGATCCGAATATGAACACTGAAGCTTTCTTT.

CDR3 DNA: TGTGCCAGCAGTGAAGAATGGGGTGGAAACACCATATATTTT. Translation gives CASSEEWGGNTIYF. This chain links TRBV6-1 with TRBJ1-3; D remains ambiguous. This CDR3 has 14 residues. From germline, CDR1 is MNHNS and CDR2 SASEGT. V was pared by 1 base and J by 3 bases, with 7 bases between.

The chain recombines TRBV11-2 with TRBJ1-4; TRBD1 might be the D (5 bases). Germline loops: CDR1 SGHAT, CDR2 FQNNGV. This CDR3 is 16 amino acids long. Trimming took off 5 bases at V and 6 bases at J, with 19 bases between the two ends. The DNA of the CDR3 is TGTGCCAGCAGCCCACGACAGTTCGGAAGAGATGAAAAACTGTTTTTT. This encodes CASSPRQFGRDEKLFF.

For the CDR3, the DNA is TGTGCCAGCAGCTTGGGGCGGGGTTCTACAGATACGCAGTATTTT. Translated, it gives CASSLGRGSTDTQYF. This sequence joins TRBV5-4 and TRBJ2-3; D possibly corresponds to TRBD2 (6 bases). The CDR3 is 15 residues long. Trimming cost V 0 bases and J 3 bases, with 11 bases left between them. CDR1 is SGHNT and CDR2 is YYREEE in the germline V gene (reference sequence).

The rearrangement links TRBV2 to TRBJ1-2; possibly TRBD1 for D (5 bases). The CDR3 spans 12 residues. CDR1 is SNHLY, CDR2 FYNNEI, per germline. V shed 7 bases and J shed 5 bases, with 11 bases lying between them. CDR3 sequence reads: CASTQAGYGYTF. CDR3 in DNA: TGTGCCAGCACTCAAGCAGGGTATGGCTACACCTTC. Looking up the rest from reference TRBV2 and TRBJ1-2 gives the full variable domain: EPEVTQTPSHQVTQMGQEVILRCVPISNHLYFYWYRQILGQKVEFLVSFYNNEISEKSEIFDDQFSVERPDGSNFTLKIRSTKLEDSAMYFCASTQAGYGYTFGSGTRLTVV.